A single sample is the source of the 20 T cell receptor beta chains below, sequenced in a study of response to subunit inactivated influenza vaccine. TCRdb passed the RT-PCR reads through MiXCR, listing each CDR3 protein once. The sample shows approximately 530,000 distinct CDR3 sequences, approximately 7.8% of them seen only once. The sample consisted of PBMCs from blood, taken less than 30 months after vaccination. These receptors all stem from a man in his fifties or sixties who received an inactivated influenza vaccine.

On this clonotype itself: Only one base separates this from a far larger clonotype, so it likely reflects a read error. The rearrangement uses TRBV11-3 and TRBJ1-1; D is ambiguous. Deletions cut 1 base from V and 0 bases from J, with 6 bases between. The CDR3 is 14 residues long. Per germline, CDR1 SGHNT and CDR2 YENEEA. The CDR3 nucleotides are TGTGCCAGCAGCTTAGGATGGGTGAACACTGAAGCTTTCTTT. Amino acid sequence: CASSLGWVNTEAFF.

This clonotype was recorded at least ten times. This sequence joins TRBV12-3 or TRBV12-4 and TRBJ1-5; 9 bases are shared with TRBD1. The CDR3 runs to 14 residues. Trimming at V came to 7 bases and at J to 4 bases, leaving 5 bases not matched to a gene. The CDR3 nucleotides read TGTGCCAGCAACCTACAGGGGGCAAATCAGCCCCAGCATTTT. Its protein is CASNLQGANQPQHF.

The sample holds many counts of this clonotype. Sequence at one end of the junction differs from germline and may be a read error. The chain carries TRBV7-7 and TRBJ2-1; a possible D gene is TRBD2 (5 bases). The germline gives CDR1 SSHAT, CDR2 FNYEAQ (reference sequence). CDR3 length: 16 amino acids. The CDR3 spells CASSLAGPTAYNEQFF. The CDR3 DNA reads as TGTGCCAGCAGCCTAGCAGGTCCAACAGCCTACAATGAGCAGTTCTTC.

This clonotype was seen many times. This rearrangement joins TRBV29-1 to TRBJ2-3; D unresolved. Trimming removed 4 bases at V and 5 bases at J, with 10 bases between. Germline CDR1 reads SQVTM; CDR2 reads ANQGSEA. The CDR3 length is 12 residues. CDR3 sequence reads: CSVADGIDTQYF. CDR3 in DNA: TGCAGCGTTGCGGACGGCATAGATACGCAGTATTTT.

The chain is built from TRBV5-1 and TRBJ2-5; no clear D gene. CDR1 and CDR2 (germline): SGHRS, YFSETQ. V lost 5 bases and J 5 bases, leaving 10 bases between the germline ends. The CDR3 is made up of 12 amino acids. The CDR3 loop is CASSSGWETQYF. The CDR3 nucleotides are TGCGCCAGCAGTTCTGGATGGGAGACCCAGTACTTC.

The J gene is TRBJ1-2, the V gene TRBV28, with unresolved D. This CDR3 has 11 residues. Per germline, CDR1 MDHEN and CDR2 SYDVKM. Trimming removed 6 bases at V and 4 bases at J, with 6 bases between. The CDR3 loop is CASRGIYGYTF. In DNA form, the CDR3 reads TGTGCCAGCAGGGGGATCTATGGCTACACCTTC.

This clonotype was found a few times. One end of the junction varies from germline; a read error may be responsible. The V and J genes are TRBV7-9 and TRBJ2-1; D unresolved. In germline, CDR1 is SEHNR, CDR2 FQNEAQ (reference sequence). This CDR3 is built from 11 residues. CDR3 amino acids: CASSWRNEQFF. DNA for the CDR3: TGCGCCAGCAGCTGGCGCAATGAGCAGTTCTTC.

This sequence joins TRBV7-2 and TRBJ1-1, with D possibly matching TRBD1 (6 bases). This CDR3 is built from 15 residues. V was pared by 1 base and J by 6 bases, with 15 bases between. CDR1 and CDR2 (germline): SGHTA, FQGNSA. The CDR3: CASSLGPGGGSEAFF. The CDR3 nucleotides read TGTGCCAGCAGCTTAGGTCCCGGGGGCGGATCTGAAGCTTTCTTT.

This clonotype appeared a few times. This chain uses TRBV5-1 with TRBJ2-7; 7 bases agree with TRBD2. The CDR3 runs to 15 residues. Losses at the gene ends were 2 bases for V and 2 bases for J; bases not matched to a gene: 7. From germline, CDR1 is SGHRS and CDR2 YFSETQ. The CDR3 bases are TGCGCCAGCAGCTTTCGAGCGGGGACCCCCTACGAGCAGTACTTC. This sequence encodes CASSFRAGTPYEQYF.

J is TRBJ2-2 and V is TRBV3-1; 7 positions agree with TRBD1. J was trimmed by 6 bases and V by 8 bases; bases with no gene match: 12. The CDR3 has 15 residues. Germline CDR1 is LGHDT and CDR2 is YNNKEL (reference sequence). As DNA, the CDR3 is TGTGCCAGCGGGGGAGCGGCAGGGGGATCCGGGGAGCTGTTTTTT. As protein: CASGGAAGGSGELFF.

This clonotype was seen many times. The V gene is TRBV4-2, the J gene TRBJ2-2; the match to TRBD2 covers 8 bases. This CDR3 is 16 amino acids long. With 4 bases clipped from V and 5 bases from J, the junction kept 9 bases outside the gene matches. Germline V gene lookup returns CDR1 LGHNA and CDR2 YNFKEQ. The CDR3 DNA is TGTGCCAGCAGCCGCGGCAGCGGGGGCGTAACCGGGGAGCTGTTTTTT. Its translation is CASSRGSGGVTGELFF.

This clonotype was recorded a few times. The V call is TRBV20-1, the J call TRBJ1-5, with D unclear. V lost 3 bases to trimming and J lost 1 base, with 7 bases between them. Per germline, CDR1 DFQATT and CDR2 SNEGSKA (reference sequence). This CDR3 region has 13 residues. The CDR3 loop is CSASGESNQPQHF. The CDR3 nucleotides read TGCAGTGCTAGTGGGGAAAGCAATCAGCCCCAGCATTTT.

This clonotype has at least ten counts. The chain recombines TRBV12-3 or TRBV12-4 with TRBJ2-7; 9 bases agree with TRBD1. This CDR3 comprises 16 residues. V was clipped by 1 base and J by 0 bases; unmatched bases: 4. CDR3 sequence: CASSLGGTGISYEQYF. CDR3 DNA sequence: TGTGCCAGCAGTTTAGGTGGGACAGGGATCTCCTACGAGCAGTACTTC.

This clonotype occurred many times. The chain has TRBV12-3 or TRBV12-4 and TRBJ1-2; D is unclear. Trimming shortened V by 9 bases and J by 2 bases, and 16 bases separated the two germline ends. The CDR3 is 14 amino acids. The CDR3: CASAPGPKNYGYTF. CDR3 nucleotides: TGTGCCAGTGCCCCCGGGCCTAAAAACTATGGCTACACCTTC.

J is TRBJ2-7 and V is TRBV6-2 or TRBV6-3, with 9 bases lining up with TRBD2. J was trimmed by 0 bases and V by 5 bases; bases with no gene match: 8. The germline V gene encodes CDR1 MNHEY and CDR2 SVGEGT. The CDR3 has 16 amino acids. This CDR3 reads CASSRRSSGISYEQYF. The CDR3 DNA follows: TGTGCCAGCAGTCGCCGATCTAGCGGGATCTCCTACGAGCAGTACTTC.

The CDR3 here is CASSPLGQGGGYTF. CDR3 in DNA: TGTGCCAGCAGCCCCCTCGGACAGGGTGGAGGCTACACCTTC. The chain recombines TRBV9 with TRBJ1-2; 8 bases are a match to TRBD1. Germline loops: CDR1 SGDLS, CDR2 YYNGEE. This CDR3 is 14 amino acids long. V gave up 4 bases and J gave up 8 bases; unmatched junction bases: 10.

This chain links TRBV20-1 with TRBJ2-5; 9 bases fit TRBD1. V shed 5 bases, J shed 0 bases, and the junction held 4 bases outside the gene matches. CDR1 and CDR2 (germline): DFQATT, SNEGSKA (reference sequence). This CDR3 has 14 residues. CDR3 sequence reads: CSALQGADQETQYF. CDR3 bases: TGCAGTGCTCTACAGGGGGCAGACCAAGAGACCCAGTACTTC.

This clonotype was seen repeatedly, ten times or more. V and J are TRBV20-1 and TRBJ1-2; perhaps TRBD1 as D (6 bases). Germline CDR1 and CDR2: DFQATT and SNEGSKA (reference sequence). This CDR3 spans 15 amino acids. V gave up 0 bases and J gave up 1 base, with 12 bases separating them. The CDR3 here is CSARDVYRDNYGYTF. In DNA form, the CDR3 reads TGCAGTGCTAGAGACGTTTACAGGGATAACTATGGCTACACCTTC.

This clonotype has just a few counts. The V gene is TRBV20-1, the J gene TRBJ2-1; perhaps TRBD2 as D (5 bases). CDR3 size: 13 residues. Germline CDR1 is DFQATT and CDR2 is SNEGSKA (reference sequence). The V gene lost 0 bases and the J gene lost 8 bases, with 11 bases spanning the gap. Written as DNA, the CDR3 is TGCAGTGCTAGAGAGGAAGAGGGCGATGAGCAGTTCTTC. Translation gives CSAREEEGDEQFF.

This clonotype has ten or more counts. This chain connects TRBV4-3 to TRBJ2-1; 9 nucleotides agree with TRBD1. V lost 3 bases to trimming and J lost 3 bases; unmatched junction nucleotides: 9. The CDR3 extends over 17 amino acids. Germline values: CDR1 LGHNA, CDR2 YSLEER. Written as DNA, the CDR3 is TGCGCCAGCAGCCAGGCTCCGGGACAGGGATACTACAATGAGCAGTTCTTC. This gives the protein CASSQAPGQGYYNEQFF.